Presented here are 26 T cell receptor beta chains from one specimen sequenced in a study of post-analysis software for immune sequencing data. For these TCRs, the target antigens are not known. Study-level results: The study found TRBV5-6, TRBV5-1 and TRBV20-1 among five or six TRBV segments more frequent in patients than controls.

cDNA libraries of TCR beta carried unique molecular identifiers. TCRdb re-analysed the PCR reads in MiXCR, keeping a single row per CDR3 protein. The table has hundreds of thousands of distinct CDR3 sequences, roughly 50% seen once; the top ten hold approximately 4.5%. Source material: blood. All receptors derive from a girl aged 5-17 years with multiple sclerosis.

The CDR3 here is CASSQVTEMNTEAFF. CDR3 coding DNA: TGTGCCAGCAGCCAAGTGACAGAGATGAACACTGAAGCTTTCTTT. The gene calls are TRBV14 and TRBJ1-1; tentatively, D is TRBD1 (5 bases). Trimming shortened V by 1 base and J by 0 bases, and 9 bases separated the two germline ends. CDR3 length: 15 residues. Germline CDR1 reads SGHDN; CDR2 reads FVKESK.

J is TRBJ1-6 and V is TRBV5-1, with D hard to call. Trimming took 4 bases from V and 11 from J, leaving 16 bases between them. The germline V gene has CDR1 SGHRS and CDR2 YFSETQ. This CDR3 is built from 14 residues. CDR3 in amino acids: CASSPDTPDPPLHF. The CDR3 region has the DNA TGCGCCAGCAGCCCTGACACACCGGATCCACCCCTCCACTTT.

The chain has TRBV7-3 and TRBJ2-3; D may be TRBD2 (6 bases). CDR3 length: 16 residues. Between the trimmed V and J ends, which lost 3 bases and 3 bases, there was a span of 16 bases. CDR1 SGHTA and CDR2 FQGTGA come from the germline V gene. The CDR3 protein is CASSFWRGGKTDTQYF. CDR3 nucleotide sequence: TGTGCCAGCAGCTTCTGGCGGGGTGGTAAAACAGATACGCAGTATTTT.

V usage is TRBV12-3 or TRBV12-4 and J usage is TRBJ1-1; the D is unclear. The CDR3 is made up of 11 amino acids. V lost 4 bases, J lost 8 bases, and 8 bases lay in between. CDR3 coding DNA: TGTGCCAGCAGTTCTCCAGAAGAAGCTTTCTTT. Residues: CASSSPEEAFF.

There are a few counts of this clonotype. The chain recombines TRBV29-1 with TRBJ1-1; possibly TRBD1 for D (6 bases). Germline V gene lookup returns CDR1 SQVTM and CDR2 ANQGSEA. CDR3 length equals 12 residues. Deletions cut 7 bases from V and 0 bases from J, with 9 bases between. CDR3 region: CSAYRVNTEAFF. The CDR3 nucleotides are TGCAGCGCTTACAGGGTGAACACTGAAGCTTTCTTT.

The chain joins TRBV20-1 to TRBJ1-5, with a weak D call TRBD1 (5 bases). The V end was cut by 3 bases, the J end by 3 bases, with 12 bases between. In germline, CDR1 is DFQATT, CDR2 SNEGSKA (reference sequence). The length of the CDR3 is 14 residues. The CDR3 DNA reads TGCAGTGCTAGGGACGGGACGGACAATCAGCCCCAGCATTTT. Protein product: CSARDGTDNQPQHF.

The rearrangement uses TRBV11-2 and TRBJ2-2, with D perhaps assigned TRBD1 or TRBD2 (5 bases each). With 6 bases removed from V and 5 bases from J, the gap between germline ends came to 22 bases. CDR3 length: 17 amino acids. Germline V lookup: CDR1 SGHAT, CDR2 FQNNGV. The CDR3 loop is CASRFDPGRRRTGELFF. As DNA, the CDR3 is TGTGCCAGCAGATTCGATCCGGGACGGCGGCGTACCGGGGAGCTGTTTTTT.

The chain recombines TRBV12-3 or TRBV12-4 with TRBJ2-1; weak D call: TRBD2 (5 bases). Trimming removed 6 bases from V and 0 bases from J, with 9 bases in between. The CDR3 spans 14 residues. CDR3 sequence: CASSAGNSYNEQFF. The CDR3 DNA reads as TGTGCCAGCAGCGCCGGGAACTCCTACAATGAGCAGTTCTTC.

V usage is TRBV29-1 and J usage is TRBJ1-1, with D perhaps matching TRBD1 (6 bases). The CDR3 loop spans 15 amino acids. Trimming removed 7 bases from V and 0 bases from J, with 18 bases in between. The V gene's germline CDR1 is SQVTM and CDR2 ANQGSEA. CDR3 residues: CSAQRGGIMNTEAFF. DNA of the CDR3: TGCAGCGCCCAACGAGGGGGAATTATGAACACTGAAGCTTTCTTT. Looking up the rest from reference TRBV29-1 and TRBJ1-1 gives the full variable domain: SAVISQKPSRDICQRGTSLTIQCQVDSQVTMMFWYRQQPGQSLTLIATANQGSEATYESGFVIDKFPISRPNLTFSTLTVSNMSPEDSSIYLCSAQRGGIMNTEAFFGQGTRLTVV.

V is TRBV6-4 and J is TRBJ1-2; D is undetermined. V dropped 6 bases and J dropped 2 bases, with 10 bases sitting between them. Germline-derived CDR1 and CDR2 are MRHNA and SNTAGT. This CDR3 is 13 amino acids long. The CDR3 DNA follows: TGTGCCAGCAGGGGCAGAGCCAACTATGGCTACACCTTC. Protein sequence: CASRGRANYGYTF.

V and J are TRBV4-2 and TRBJ1-2; the match to TRBD1 covers 8 bases. The CDR3 length is 13 residues. Germline CDR1 LGHNA, CDR2 YNFKEQ. The J segment lost 6 bases and the V segment lost 4 bases, leaving 4 bases of the junction unmatched. CDR3 DNA: TGTGCCAGCAGCCCACAGGGGGATAATGGCTACACCTTC. Translated, it gives CASSPQGDNGYTF.

This clonotype showed up just a few times. The V and J genes are TRBV6-5 and TRBJ1-5; TRBD1 matches at 11 bases. Germline lookup yields CDR1 MNHEY and CDR2 SVGAGI. CDR3 length equals 17 residues. V gave up 2 bases and J gave up 4 bases; unmatched junction bases: 7. CDR3 amino acids: CASSYTRDRGLNQPQHF. DNA for the CDR3: TGTGCCAGCAGTTACACCCGGGACAGGGGGTTAAATCAGCCCCAGCATTTT.

V is TRBV15 and J is TRBJ2-7; no firm D call. The CDR3 totals 12 residues. Per germline, CDR1 LNHNV and CDR2 YYDKDF (reference sequence). Trimming pared 1 base from V and 6 bases from J, leaving 7 bases between. CDR3 DNA: TGTGCCACCAGCAGAGTTTCACTCGAGCAGTACTTC. It codes for CATSRVSLEQYF.

V gene TRBV6-5 combines with J gene TRBJ2-7, with TRBD1 identical over 9 bases. This CDR3 contains 14 residues. CDR1 is MNHEY and CDR2 is SVGAGI in the germline V gene. J lost 12 bases, V lost 1 base, and 10 bases had no gene match. As DNA, the CDR3 is TGTGCCAGCAGTTACTTCGGGGGACAGGGAAGTTGGTACTTC. Translated: CASSYFGGQGSWYF.

This clonotype was found a few times. The genes are TRBV6-2 or TRBV6-3 and TRBJ1-1, with D possibly matching TRBD1 (6 bases). Trimming removed 5 bases from V and 5 bases from J, with 18 bases in between. Germline-derived CDR1 and CDR2 are MNHEY and SVGEGT. The CDR3 loop spans 15 amino acids. CDR3 residues: CASSQDFRGRTEAFF. DNA of the CDR3: TGTGCCAGCAGTCAGGATTTCAGGGGCAGGACTGAAGCTTTCTTT.

The V call is TRBV9, the J call TRBJ2-3; D call uncertain. The V gene lost 4 bases and the J gene lost 4 bases, with 13 bases spanning the gap. The CDR3 consists of 14 residues. Germline CDR1 is SGDLS and CDR2 is YYNGEE. CDR3 protein: CASSIHGPSDTQYF. The CDR3 DNA reads TGTGCCAGCAGCATCCACGGGCCTTCAGATACGCAGTATTTT. Supplemented by reference TRBV9 and TRBJ2-3, the full variable domain reads DSGVTQTPKHLITATGQRVTLRCSPRSGDLSVYWYQQSLDQGLQFLIQYYNGEERAKGNILERFSAQQFPDLHSELNLSSLELGDSALYFCASSIHGPSDTQYFGPGTRLTVL.

In its sample, this clonotype was seen a few times. The chain couples TRBV7-9 to TRBJ2-1; 7 bases line up with TRBD2. The CDR3 has 19 amino acids. V gave up 5 bases and J gave up 0 bases; unmatched junction bases: 16. Per germline, CDR1 SEHNR and CDR2 FQNEAQ (reference sequence). The CDR3 loop is CASSPPAGLRENSYNEQFF. The CDR3 region has the DNA TGTGCCAGCAGCCCACCCGCCGGGTTGCGGGAGAACTCCTACAATGAGCAGTTCTTC.

This clonotype was detected a few times. The chain has TRBV5-8 and TRBJ1-5; 7 bases line up with TRBD1. J was trimmed by 2 bases and V by 1 base; bases with no gene match: 15. Germline CDR1 SGHTS, CDR2 YDEGEE. This CDR3 is built from 19 residues. CDR3 sequence: CASSLIAPRQGSGNQPQHF. The DNA for the CDR3 is TGTGCCAGCAGCTTGATTGCCCCCCGACAGGGTTCGGGCAATCAGCCCCAGCATTTT.

The gene calls are TRBV12-3 or TRBV12-4 and TRBJ2-7; D gene unclear. V dropped 3 bases and J dropped 1 base, with 13 bases sitting between them. The CDR3 is 15 amino acids. The CDR3 here is CASSFRASFSYEQYF. Here the CDR3 DNA reads TGTGCCAGCAGTTTTCGCGCCAGCTTTTCCTACGAGCAGTACTTC.

The V call is TRBV20-1, the J call TRBJ2-7; D perhaps matches TRBD1 (6 bases). The V end was cut by 8 bases, the J end by 0 bases, with 20 bases between. The CDR3 totals 15 residues. Germline-derived CDR1 and CDR2 are DFQATT and SNEGSKA (reference sequence). The DNA for the CDR3 is TGCAGTACGAACCACTACAGGGAGACCTCCTACGAGCAGTACTTC. Amino acids: CSTNHYRETSYEQYF.

In regard to this clonotype: Mismatch with germline at one junction end may stem from a read error. The chain links TRBV6-5 to TRBJ2-1; 7 bases are shared with TRBD1. CDR1 and CDR2 (germline): MNHEY, SVGAGI. CDR3 size: 15 residues. The CDR3 coding sequence is TGTGCCAGCAGTAACGACAGGGAATTTAACAATGGGCAGTTCTTC. Protein: CASSNDREFNNGQFF.

The V and J genes are TRBV20-1 and TRBJ2-5; 12 nucleotides match TRBD2. CDR3 length: 16 amino acids. The V gene's germline CDR1 is DFQATT and CDR2 SNEGSKA (reference sequence). V was clipped by 6 bases and J by 4 bases; unmatched bases: 12. In DNA form, the CDR3 reads TGCAGTGCAAGGGGGTCGACTAGCGGGAGCCGAGAGACCCAGTACTTC. Residues: CSARGSTSGSRETQYF.

The chain uses TRBV29-1 and TRBJ2-4; 11 bases align to TRBD2. Germline loops: CDR1 SQVTM, CDR2 ANQGSEA. This CDR3 is built from 14 residues. The trim removed 4 bases at V and 4 bases at J, leaving 3 bases unmatched. The CDR3 sequence: CSVGASGGKNIQYF. Here the CDR3 DNA reads TGCAGCGTTGGAGCTAGCGGGGGGAAAAACATTCAGTACTTC.

This clonotype turned up a few times. The V call is TRBV5-1, the J call TRBJ2-3; 10 bases are a match to TRBD1. CDR1 is SGHRS and CDR2 is YFSETQ in the germline V gene. V shed 4 bases and J 2 bases; nucleotides not matched to a gene: 10. The CDR3 sequence is 17 residues long. CDR3 region: CASSPWTGGSLTDTQYF. The CDR3 DNA follows: TGCGCCAGCAGCCCCTGGACAGGGGGTAGCCTCACAGATACGCAGTATTTT.

The chain combines TRBV5-5 with TRBJ1-2; D possibly corresponds to TRBD1 (5 bases). Between the trimmed V and J ends, which lost 1 base and 2 bases, there was a span of 12 bases. CDR1 SGHKS and CDR2 YYEKEE come from the germline V gene (reference sequence). The CDR3 runs 15 residues. DNA for the CDR3: TGTGCCAGCAGCTTGTGGGCCAGGGAGAACTATGGCTACACCTTC. This encodes CASSLWARENYGYTF.

The V gene is TRBV12-3 or TRBV12-4, the J gene TRBJ2-3; unclear D gene. Trimming took 3 bases from V and 5 from J, leaving 3 bases between them. The CDR3 extends over 11 amino acids. CDR3 in amino acids: CASSFVDTQYF. For the CDR3, the DNA is TGTGCCAGCAGTTTTGTAGATACGCAGTATTTT.